This TCR beta chain originates from a study of STAT5B mutations in CD4+ large granular lymphocyte leukemia. This CDR3 region has 16 residues. The V and J ends lost 2 bases and 3 bases respectively, with 16 bases between them. Germline V gives CDR1 SGHVS, CDR2 FQNEAQ. With respect to this clone: Its antigen is undetermined.

Data came from immunoSEQ multiplex PCR; TCRdb stores just in-frame clones and leaves some out. The sample yields about 48,000 clones, 70% seen once. Whole-study results and caveats: Top patient clones used TRBV06 genes more often: 8/27 versus 2/35 in controls. Patient CD4-sorted repertoires stayed more clonal than healthy ones after leukemic-clone removal.

This clonotype was obtained from a human donor in good health. The specimen sequenced was CD4+ T cells from blood buffy coats. V usage is TRBV7-8 and J usage is TRBJ1-1; D ambiguous. CDR3 amino acids: CASSLRIVKGDTEAFF. The DNA for the CDR3 is TGTGCCAGCAGCTTAAGGATCGTTAAGGGAGACACTGAAGCTTTCTTT.